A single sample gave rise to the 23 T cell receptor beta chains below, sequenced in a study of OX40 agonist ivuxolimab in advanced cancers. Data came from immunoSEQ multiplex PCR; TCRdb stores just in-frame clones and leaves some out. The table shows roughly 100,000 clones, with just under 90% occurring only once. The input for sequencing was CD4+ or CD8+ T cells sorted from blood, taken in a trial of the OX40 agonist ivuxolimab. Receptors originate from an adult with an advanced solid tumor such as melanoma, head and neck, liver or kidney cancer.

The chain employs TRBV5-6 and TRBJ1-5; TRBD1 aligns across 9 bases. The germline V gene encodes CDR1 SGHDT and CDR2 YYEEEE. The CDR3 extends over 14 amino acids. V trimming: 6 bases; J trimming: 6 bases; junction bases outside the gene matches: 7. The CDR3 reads CASNRQGGRQPQHF. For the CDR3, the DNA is TGTGCCAGCAACCGACAGGGGGGGCGTCAGCCCCAGCATTTT.

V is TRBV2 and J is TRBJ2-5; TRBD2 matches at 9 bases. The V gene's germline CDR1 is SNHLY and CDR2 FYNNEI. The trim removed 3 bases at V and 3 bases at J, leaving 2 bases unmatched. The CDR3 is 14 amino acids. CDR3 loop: CASSESSGKETQYF. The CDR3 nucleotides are TGTGCCAGCAGTGAGTCTAGCGGGAAAGAGACCCAGTACTTC.

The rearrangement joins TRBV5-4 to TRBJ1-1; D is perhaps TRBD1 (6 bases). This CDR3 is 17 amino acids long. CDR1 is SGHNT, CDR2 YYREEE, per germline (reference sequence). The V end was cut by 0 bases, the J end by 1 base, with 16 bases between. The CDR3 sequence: CASSLGGGGRRNTEAFF. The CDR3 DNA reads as TGTGCCAGCAGCTTGGGAGGGGGGGGTCGTAGGAACACTGAAGCTTTCTTT.

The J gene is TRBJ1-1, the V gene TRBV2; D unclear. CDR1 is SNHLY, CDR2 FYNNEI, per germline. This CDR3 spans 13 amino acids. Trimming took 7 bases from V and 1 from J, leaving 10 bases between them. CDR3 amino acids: CASTSSSNTEAFF. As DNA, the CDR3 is TGTGCCAGCACGAGCTCGTCGAACACTGAAGCTTTCTTT.

The CDR3 nucleotides read TGTGCCAGCAGCTTATCTCCGGGGGCTAACACCGGGGAGCTGTTTTTT. It yields the protein CASSLSPGANTGELFF. The chain recombines TRBV7-2 with TRBJ2-2; tentatively, D is TRBD1 or TRBD2 (6 bases each). Per the germline V gene, CDR1 is SGHTA and CDR2 is FQGNSA. Trimming shortened V by 2 bases and J by 2 bases, and 12 bases separated the two germline ends. This CDR3 region has 16 residues.

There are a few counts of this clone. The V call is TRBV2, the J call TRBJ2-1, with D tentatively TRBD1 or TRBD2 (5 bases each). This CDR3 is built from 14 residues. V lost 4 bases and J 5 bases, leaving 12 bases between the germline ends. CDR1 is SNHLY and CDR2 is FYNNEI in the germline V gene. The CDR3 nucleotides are TGTGCCAGCAGTGCCCGGGGCAATAACAATGAGCAGTTCTTC. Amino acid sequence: CASSARGNNNEQFF.

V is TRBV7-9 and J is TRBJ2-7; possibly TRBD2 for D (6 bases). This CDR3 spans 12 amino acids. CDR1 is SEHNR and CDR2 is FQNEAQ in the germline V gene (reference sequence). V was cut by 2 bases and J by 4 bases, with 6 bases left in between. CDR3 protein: CASSLREYEQYF. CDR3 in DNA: TGTGCCAGCAGCTTACGGGAGTACGAGCAGTACTTC.

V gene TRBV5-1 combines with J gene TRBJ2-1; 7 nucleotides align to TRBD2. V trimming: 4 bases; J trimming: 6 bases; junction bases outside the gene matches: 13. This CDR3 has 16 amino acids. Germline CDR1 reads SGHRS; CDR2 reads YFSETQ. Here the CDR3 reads CASSVGLAVAGNEQFF. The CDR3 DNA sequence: TGCGCCAGCAGCGTAGGGCTAGCGGTTGCCGGCAATGAGCAGTTCTTC. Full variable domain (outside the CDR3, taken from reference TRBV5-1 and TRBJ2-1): KAGVTQTPRYLIKTRGQQVTLSCSPISGHRSVSWYQQTPGQGLQFLFEYFSETQRNKGNFPGRFSGRQFSNSRSEMNVSTLELGDSALYLCASSVGLAVAGNEQFFGPGTRLTVL.

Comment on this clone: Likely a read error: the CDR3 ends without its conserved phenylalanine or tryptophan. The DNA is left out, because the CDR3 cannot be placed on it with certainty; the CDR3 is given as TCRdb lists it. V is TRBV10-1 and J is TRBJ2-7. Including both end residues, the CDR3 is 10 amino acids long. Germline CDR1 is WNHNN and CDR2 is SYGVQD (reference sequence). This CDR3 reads CASSDPPGTR.

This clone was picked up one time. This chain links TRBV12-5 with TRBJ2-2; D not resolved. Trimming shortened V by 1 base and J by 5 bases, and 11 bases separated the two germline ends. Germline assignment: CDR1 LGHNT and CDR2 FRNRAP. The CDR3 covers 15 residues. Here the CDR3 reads CASGLAAGVTGELFF. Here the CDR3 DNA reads TGTGCTAGTGGTTTGGCGGCTGGGGTGACCGGGGAGCTGTTTTTT.

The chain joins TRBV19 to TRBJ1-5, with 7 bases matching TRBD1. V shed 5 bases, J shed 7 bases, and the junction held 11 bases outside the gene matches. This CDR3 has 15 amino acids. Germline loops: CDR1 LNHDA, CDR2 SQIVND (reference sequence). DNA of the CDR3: TGTGCCAGTAGTTCTTACAGGGGCGGGGGACAGCCCCAGCATTTT. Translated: CASSSYRGGGQPQHF.

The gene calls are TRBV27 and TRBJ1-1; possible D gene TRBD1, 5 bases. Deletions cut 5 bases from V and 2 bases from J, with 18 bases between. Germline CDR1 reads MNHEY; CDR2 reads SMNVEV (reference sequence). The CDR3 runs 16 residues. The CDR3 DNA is TGTGCCAGCAGTGGGCTAAAGGGGAGGGTAAACACTGAAGCTTTCTTT. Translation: CASSGLKGRVNTEAFF.

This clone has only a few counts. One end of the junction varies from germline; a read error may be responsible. CDR3 protein: CSVEGGGVNEQYF. The CDR3 DNA sequence: TGCAGCGTCGAAGGGGGGGGCGTAAACGAGCAGTACTTC. The chain links TRBV29-1 to TRBJ2-7; TRBD2 might be the D (7 bases). The CDR3 is 13 residues long. Germline V gene lookup returns CDR1 SQVTM and CDR2 ANQGSEA.

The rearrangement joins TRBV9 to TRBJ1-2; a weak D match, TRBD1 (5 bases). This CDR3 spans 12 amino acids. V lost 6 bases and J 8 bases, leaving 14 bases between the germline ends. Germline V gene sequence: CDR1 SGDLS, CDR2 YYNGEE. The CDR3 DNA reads TGTGCCAGCATGTCTACAGGATCCGGCTACACCTTC. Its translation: CASMSTGSGYTF.

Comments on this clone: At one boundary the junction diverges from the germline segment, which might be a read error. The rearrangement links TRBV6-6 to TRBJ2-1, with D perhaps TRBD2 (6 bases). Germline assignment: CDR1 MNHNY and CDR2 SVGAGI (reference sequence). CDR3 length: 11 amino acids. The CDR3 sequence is CASGYRDFKFF. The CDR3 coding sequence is TGTGCCAGCGGTTACCGGGACTTCAAGTTCTTC.

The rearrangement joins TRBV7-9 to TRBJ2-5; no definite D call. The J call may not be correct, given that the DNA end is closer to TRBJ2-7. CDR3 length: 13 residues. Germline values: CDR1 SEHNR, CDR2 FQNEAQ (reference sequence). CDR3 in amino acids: CASSLMYGYEQYF. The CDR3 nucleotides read TGTGCCAGCAGCTTAATGTACGGCTACGAGCAGTACTTC.

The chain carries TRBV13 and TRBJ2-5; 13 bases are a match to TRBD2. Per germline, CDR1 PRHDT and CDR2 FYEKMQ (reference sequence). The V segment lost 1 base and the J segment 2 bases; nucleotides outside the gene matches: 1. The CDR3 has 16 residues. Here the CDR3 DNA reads TGTGCCAGCAGCTTAGCGACTAGCGGGGGGCAAGAGACCCAGTACTTC. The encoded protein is CASSLATSGGQETQYF.

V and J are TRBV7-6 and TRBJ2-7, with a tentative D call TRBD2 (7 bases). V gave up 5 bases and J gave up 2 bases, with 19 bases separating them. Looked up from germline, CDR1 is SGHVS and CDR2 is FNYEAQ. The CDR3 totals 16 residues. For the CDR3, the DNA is TGTGCCAGCAGCCCTGGTGGCGGGGGCTCTACCTACGAGCAGTACTTC. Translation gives CASSPGGGGSTYEQYF.

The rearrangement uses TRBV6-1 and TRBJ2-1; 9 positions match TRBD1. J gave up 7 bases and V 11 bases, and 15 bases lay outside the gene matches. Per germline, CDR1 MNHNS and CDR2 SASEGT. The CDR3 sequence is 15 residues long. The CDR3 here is CACSRGDRAGNEQFF. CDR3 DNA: TGTGCCTGCTCGAGGGGGGACAGGGCGGGGAATGAGCAGTTCTTC.

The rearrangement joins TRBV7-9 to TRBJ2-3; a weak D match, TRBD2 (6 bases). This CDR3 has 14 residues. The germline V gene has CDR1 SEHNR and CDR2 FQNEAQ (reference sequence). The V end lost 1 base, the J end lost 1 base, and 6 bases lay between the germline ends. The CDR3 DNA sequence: TGTGCCAGCAGCTTAGAGCGGGGCACAGATACGCAGTATTTT. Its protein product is CASSLERGTDTQYF.

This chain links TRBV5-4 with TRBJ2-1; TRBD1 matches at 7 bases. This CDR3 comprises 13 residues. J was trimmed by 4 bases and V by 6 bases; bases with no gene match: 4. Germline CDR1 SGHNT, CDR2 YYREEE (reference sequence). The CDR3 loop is CASTATGYNEQFF. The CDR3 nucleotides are TGTGCCAGCACCGCGACAGGGTACAATGAGCAGTTCTTC.

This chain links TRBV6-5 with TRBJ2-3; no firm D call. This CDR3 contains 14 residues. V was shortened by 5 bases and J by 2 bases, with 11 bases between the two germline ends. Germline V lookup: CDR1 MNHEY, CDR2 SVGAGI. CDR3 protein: CASSPRWVTDTQYF. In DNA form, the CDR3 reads TGTGCCAGCAGTCCCAGGTGGGTCACAGATACGCAGTATTTT.

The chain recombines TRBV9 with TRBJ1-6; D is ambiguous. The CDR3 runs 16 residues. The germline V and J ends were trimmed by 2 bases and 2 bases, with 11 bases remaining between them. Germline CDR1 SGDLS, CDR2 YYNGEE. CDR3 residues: CASSVGYLPYNSPLHF. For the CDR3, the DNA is TGTGCCAGCAGCGTTGGGTACCTCCCCTATAATTCACCCCTCCACTTT. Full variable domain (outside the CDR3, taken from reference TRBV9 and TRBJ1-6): DSGVTQTPKHLITATGQRVTLRCSPRSGDLSVYWYQQSLDQGLQFLIQYYNGEERAKGNILERFSAQQFPDLHSELNLSSLELGDSALYFCASSVGYLPYNSPLHFGNGTRLTVT.